The source of this T cell receptor beta chain is a study of shared clonotypes between healthy human individuals. As originally analysed: Filtering was not the same, since immunoSEQ gave junction-only sequences without quality scores. Produced via immunoSEQ multiplex PCR; TCRdb's table is partial and in-frame only. V and J calls and clone size follow that table, whereas D and trimming were derived from the DNA. This sample carries 2.5 million or so clones, around 90% of them seen once, and the ten largest clones take roughly 0.15%. Study findings and constraints: Donor clonotype sharing was expected to depend on sequencing depth.

As for this clone: Its target is unknown.

Germline V CDR1 and CDR2: MNHNS, SASEGT. This CDR3 is built from 14 residues. J was trimmed by 4 bases and V by 4 bases; bases with no gene match: 5. Negatively enriched CD4+ T cells were divided by CD45RA into naive and memory. This rearrangement joins TRBV6-1 to TRBJ2-5; 8 bases fit TRBD1. The specimen was naive CD4+ T cells sorted from blood. Subset: CD45RA+ positively selected. The origin of this receptor is a man aged 18 to 29 in good health. In DNA form, the CDR3 reads TGTGCCAGCAGTGGCCTGACAGGGGCAGAGACCCAGTACTTC. Encoded protein: CASSGLTGAETQYF.